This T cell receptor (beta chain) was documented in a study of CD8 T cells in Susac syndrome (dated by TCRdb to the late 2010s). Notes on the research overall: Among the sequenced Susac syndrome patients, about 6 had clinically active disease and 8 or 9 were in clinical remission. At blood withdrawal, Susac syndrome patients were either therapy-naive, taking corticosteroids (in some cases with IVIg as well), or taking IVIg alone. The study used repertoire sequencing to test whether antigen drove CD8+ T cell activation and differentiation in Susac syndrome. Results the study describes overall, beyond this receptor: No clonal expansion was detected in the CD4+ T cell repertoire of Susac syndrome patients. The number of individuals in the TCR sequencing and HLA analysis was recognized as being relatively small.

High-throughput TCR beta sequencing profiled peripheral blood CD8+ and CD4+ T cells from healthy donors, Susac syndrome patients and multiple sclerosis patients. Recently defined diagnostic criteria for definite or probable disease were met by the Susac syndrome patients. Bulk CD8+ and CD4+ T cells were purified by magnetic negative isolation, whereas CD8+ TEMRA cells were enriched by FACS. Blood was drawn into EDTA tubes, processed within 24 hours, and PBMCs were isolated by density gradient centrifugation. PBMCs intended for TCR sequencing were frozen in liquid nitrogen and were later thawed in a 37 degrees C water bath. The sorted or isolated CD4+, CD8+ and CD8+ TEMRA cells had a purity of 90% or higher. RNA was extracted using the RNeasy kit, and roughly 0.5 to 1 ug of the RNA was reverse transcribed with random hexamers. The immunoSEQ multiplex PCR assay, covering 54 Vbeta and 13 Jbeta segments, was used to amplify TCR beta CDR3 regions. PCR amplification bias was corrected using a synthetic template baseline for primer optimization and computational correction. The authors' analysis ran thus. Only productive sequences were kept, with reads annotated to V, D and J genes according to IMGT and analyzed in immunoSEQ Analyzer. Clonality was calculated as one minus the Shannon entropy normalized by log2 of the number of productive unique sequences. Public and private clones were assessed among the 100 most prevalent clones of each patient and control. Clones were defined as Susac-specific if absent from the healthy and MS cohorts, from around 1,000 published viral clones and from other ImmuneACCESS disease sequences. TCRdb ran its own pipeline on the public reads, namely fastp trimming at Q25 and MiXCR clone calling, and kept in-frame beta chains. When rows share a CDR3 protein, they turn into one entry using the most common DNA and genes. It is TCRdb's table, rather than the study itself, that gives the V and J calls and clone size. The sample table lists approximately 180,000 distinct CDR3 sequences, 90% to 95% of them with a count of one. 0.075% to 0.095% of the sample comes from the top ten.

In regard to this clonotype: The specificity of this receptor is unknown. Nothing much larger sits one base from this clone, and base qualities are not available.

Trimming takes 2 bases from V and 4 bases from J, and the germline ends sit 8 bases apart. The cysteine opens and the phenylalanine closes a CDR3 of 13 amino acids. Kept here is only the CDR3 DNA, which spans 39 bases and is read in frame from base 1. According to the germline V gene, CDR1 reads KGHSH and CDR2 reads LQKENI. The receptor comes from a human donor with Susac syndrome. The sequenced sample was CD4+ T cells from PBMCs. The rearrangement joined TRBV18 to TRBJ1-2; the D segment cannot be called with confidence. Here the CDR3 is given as CASSPESAYGYTF. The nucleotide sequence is TGTGCCAGCTCACCAGAGTCAGCCTATGGCTACACCTTC.